This is a list of T cell receptor beta chains from one sample in a study of blood T cell repertoires in COVID-19. The protocol was immunoSEQ multiplex PCR, while the TCRdb copy is restricted to in-frame clones and leaves out a portion. The sample lists about 39,000 clones; about 94% were seen once. The sample was peripheral blood. The receptors stem from a human donor with active COVID-19. The donor label of this sample is uncertain. CDR3s include the opening cysteine and the closing phenylalanine or tryptophan. A D gene is named only where the DNA matches it firmly. Size tells how often a clone was seen (once, few, many) or the class of an expanded clone, and some rows leave it out.

d_call: TRBD2; j_call: TRBJ2-3; clone_size: .; v_call: TRBV11-2; cdr3_nt: TGTGCCAGCAGCTTAGGCGGGGGATACTACACAGATACGCAGTATTTT; cdr3_aa: CASSLGGGYYTDTQYF
d_call: TRBD2; j_call: TRBJ2-1; clone_size: .; v_call: TRBV11-3; cdr3_nt: TGTGCCAGCAGCGAGGGGGCTAGCGGGATTGGGGAGCAGTTCTTC; cdr3_aa: CASSEGASGIGEQFF
d_call: .; j_call: TRBJ2-7; clone_size: .; v_call: TRBV12-3/TRBV12-4; cdr3_nt: TGTGCCAGCAGTTCGGGTTACGAGCAGTACTTC; cdr3_aa: CASSSGYEQYF
d_call: TRBD2; j_call: TRBJ2-5; clone_size: .; v_call: TRBV19; cdr3_nt: TGTGCCAGTAGTACCGCAACTAGCGGGAGCCAAGAGACCCAGTACTTC; cdr3_aa: CASSTATSGSQETQYF
d_call: .; j_call: TRBJ2-3; clone_size: .; v_call: TRBV6-5; cdr3_nt: TGTGCCAGCAGCCGCTTTTTTGCGGGAACAGATACGCAGTATTTT; cdr3_aa: CASSRFFAGTDTQYF
d_call: TRBD1; j_call: TRBJ1-5; clone_size: .; v_call: TRBV5-1; cdr3_nt: TGCGCCAGCAGCCAGGGGACAGGGGTTCAGCCCCAGCATTTT; cdr3_aa: CASSQGTGVQPQHF
d_call: .; j_call: TRBJ2-7; clone_size: once; v_call: TRBV28; cdr3_nt: TGTGCCAGCAGCTATATTTTCGGTCCTAAGCCCTACGAGCAGTACTTC; cdr3_aa: CASSYIFGPKPYEQYF
d_call: TRBD1; j_call: TRBJ2-1; clone_size: .; v_call: TRBV6-5; cdr3_nt: TGTGCCAGCAGTTCGGGGGGACAGGGCTACAATGAGCAGTTCTTC; cdr3_aa: CASSSGGQGYNEQFF
d_call: .; j_call: TRBJ2-7; clone_size: .; v_call: TRBV12-3/TRBV12-4; cdr3_nt: TGTGCCAGCAGTTTATCCGGGGGCGAGCAGTACTTC; cdr3_aa: CASSLSGGEQYF
d_call: TRBD2; j_call: TRBJ2-7; clone_size: .; v_call: TRBV20-1; cdr3_nt: TGCAGTGCTAGTGGTCTAGCGGGAGATTTGGGCCGCGAGCAGTACTTC; cdr3_aa: CSASGLAGDLGREQYF
d_call: .; j_call: TRBJ2-3; clone_size: .; v_call: TRBV11-3; cdr3_nt: TGTGCCAGCAGTTCCAGGCGCAGGGCGGCCCCAGATACGCAGTATTTT; cdr3_aa: CASSSRRRAAPDTQYF
d_call: .; j_call: TRBJ2-7; clone_size: medium-sized; v_call: TRBV12-3/TRBV12-4; cdr3_nt: TGTGCCAGCACCTCTGCGGCCGGCCACGAGCAGTACTTC; cdr3_aa: CASTSAAGHEQYF
d_call: TRBD1; j_call: TRBJ2-7; clone_size: .; v_call: TRBV7-9; cdr3_nt: TGTGCCAGCAGCAGAAATCGCGGGACAGGGGGAATTAGCTCCTACGAGCAGTACTTC; cdr3_aa: CASSRNRGTGGISSYEQYF
d_call: .; j_call: TRBJ2-7; clone_size: .; v_call: TRBV7-2; cdr3_nt: TGTGCCAGCAGCTTACGAGTTGAGCAGTACTTC; cdr3_aa: CASSLRVEQYF
d_call: TRBD1; j_call: TRBJ2-5; clone_size: .; v_call: TRBV7-9; cdr3_nt: TGTGCCAGCAGCGCCGTTGACAGGGTTGGGTATCAAGAGACCCAGTACTTC; cdr3_aa: CASSAVDRVGYQETQYF
d_call: .; j_call: TRBJ2-6; clone_size: .; v_call: TRBV9; cdr3_nt: TGTGCCAGCAGCGAAGAGCCTGGGGCCAACGTCCTGACTTTC; cdr3_aa: CASSEEPGANVLTF
d_call: .; j_call: TRBJ1-1; clone_size: .; v_call: TRBV5-1; cdr3_nt: TGCGCCAGCAGCCCCCTGGCGTCTGGAGACACTGAAGCTTTCTTT; cdr3_aa: CASSPLASGDTEAFF
d_call: .; j_call: TRBJ2-5; clone_size: .; v_call: TRBV7-9; cdr3_nt: TGTGCCAGCAGCCCCAACGACAGGCTGGAGACCCAGTACTTC; cdr3_aa: CASSPNDRLETQYF
d_call: TRBD1; j_call: TRBJ1-2; clone_size: .; v_call: TRBV6-5; cdr3_nt: TGTGCCAGCAAGGGACAGGGTATATTCTCGTATGGCTACACCTTC; cdr3_aa: CASKGQGIFSYGYTF
d_call: TRBD2; j_call: TRBJ2-7; clone_size: .; v_call: TRBV4-2; cdr3_nt: TGTGCCAGCAGCCAAGATCCGGCGGGGGGCGGGGAAGAGTTC; cdr3_aa: CASSQDPAGGGEEF
d_call: TRBD1; j_call: TRBJ2-2; clone_size: .; v_call: TRBV3-1/TRBV3-2; cdr3_nt: TGTGCCAGCGGCATGGTAACCGGGACAGTAAACACCGGGGAGCTGTTTTTT; cdr3_aa: CASGMVTGTVNTGELFF
d_call: TRBD1; j_call: TRBJ1-1; clone_size: .; v_call: TRBV6-5; cdr3_nt: TGTGCCAGCAGGCTACCTTCGACAGGGGGCACTGAAGCTTTCTTT; cdr3_aa: CASRLPSTGGTEAFF
d_call: .; j_call: TRBJ1-1; clone_size: .; v_call: TRBV9; cdr3_nt: TGTGCCAGCAGCGTAAACCCCGGGGACACTGAAGCTTTCTTT; cdr3_aa: CASSVNPGDTEAFF
d_call: TRBD1; j_call: TRBJ2-7; clone_size: .; v_call: TRBV11-3; cdr3_nt: TGTGCCAGCAGCCCGGGACAGGGTGGAGAGCAGTACTTC; cdr3_aa: CASSPGQGGEQYF
d_call: TRBD1; j_call: TRBJ2-7; clone_size: .; v_call: TRBV6-1; cdr3_nt: TGTGCCAGCAGTGAAATGGTTAGGGGACAGGGGGCGGGATTC; cdr3_aa: CASSEMVRGQGAGF
d_call: .; j_call: TRBJ2-1; clone_size: .; v_call: TRBV7-9; cdr3_nt: TGTGCCAGCAGCTTAGAGTTGGCCGTATCCAATGAGCAGTTCTTC; cdr3_aa: CASSLELAVSNEQFF
d_call: .; j_call: TRBJ2-7; clone_size: .; v_call: TRBV21-1; cdr3_nt: TGTGCCAGCTTGATGATGGAGGGAAACCAACCATTATACGAGCAGTACTTC; cdr3_aa: CASLMMEGNQPLYEQYF
d_call: .; j_call: TRBJ2-7; clone_size: .; v_call: TRBV7-2; cdr3_nt: TGTGCCAGCAGCTTCGGCGGGCTCTCCTACGAGCAGTACTTC; cdr3_aa: CASSFGGLSYEQYF
d_call: .; j_call: TRBJ1-1; clone_size: .; v_call: TRBV9; cdr3_nt: TGTGCCAGCACCCGCCTACACGGGGGTGTCACTGAAGCTTTCTTT; cdr3_aa: CASTRLHGGVTEAFF
d_call: .; j_call: TRBJ2-3; clone_size: .; v_call: TRBV15; cdr3_nt: TGTGCCACCAAACACCCGGGACTCCGGGGAGATACGCAGTATTTT; cdr3_aa: CATKHPGLRGDTQYF
d_call: TRBD1; j_call: TRBJ2-5; clone_size: .; v_call: TRBV19; cdr3_nt: TGTGCCAGTAGCCGAACGACAGGGGCACTACAAGAGACCCAGTACTTC; cdr3_aa: CASSRTTGALQETQYF
d_call: .; j_call: TRBJ1-3; clone_size: .; v_call: TRBV21-1; cdr3_nt: TGTGCCAGCACCCGGACAGGGGGTGTCGGAAACACCATATATTTT; cdr3_aa: CASTRTGGVGNTIYF
d_call: .; j_call: TRBJ2-2; clone_size: .; v_call: TRBV6-5; cdr3_nt: TGTGCCAGCAGTTACTTGCGGGACACCGGGGAGCTGTTTTTT; cdr3_aa: CASSYLRDTGELFF
d_call: .; j_call: TRBJ1-5; clone_size: .; v_call: TRBV11-2; cdr3_nt: TGTGCCAGCAGCTTAGCAGGTGGGCAGCCCCAGCATTTT; cdr3_aa: CASSLAGGQPQHF
d_call: .; j_call: TRBJ2-1; clone_size: .; v_call: TRBV27; cdr3_nt: TGTGCCAGCAGTTTATCACAGGGGAGGAATGAGCAGTTCTTC; cdr3_aa: CASSLSQGRNEQFF
d_call: .; j_call: TRBJ1-1; clone_size: .; v_call: TRBV6-5; cdr3_nt: TGTGCCAGCCAGAACACTGAAGCTTTCTTT; cdr3_aa: CASQNTEAFF
d_call: .; j_call: TRBJ2-2; clone_size: .; v_call: TRBV5-1; cdr3_nt: TGCGCCAGCGCCCCGTATCAGGGCGGGGAGCTGTTTTTT; cdr3_aa: CASAPYQGGELFF
d_call: .; j_call: TRBJ2-2; clone_size: .; v_call: TRBV7-2; cdr3_nt: TGTGCCAGCAGCTTAGCTGAAATCTCGGTCACCGGGGAGCTGTTTTTT; cdr3_aa: CASSLAEISVTGELFF
d_call: TRBD2; j_call: TRBJ2-7; clone_size: .; v_call: TRBV4-3; cdr3_nt: TGCGCCAGCAGCCAAGGGGCTAGCGGGAACGAGCAGTACTTC; cdr3_aa: CASSQGASGNEQYF
d_call: TRBD2; j_call: TRBJ2-3; clone_size: .; v_call: TRBV28; cdr3_nt: TGTGCCAGCAGGGGTAGTACTAGCGGGAAAACACCAGATACGCAGTATTTT; cdr3_aa: CASRGSTSGKTPDTQYF
d_call: .; j_call: TRBJ2-7; clone_size: once; v_call: TRBV3-1/TRBV3-2; cdr3_nt: TGTGCCAGCAGCCAGGAAGGGCCCGGACTGAGGGGGGGCTCCTACGAGCAGTACTTC; cdr3_aa: CASSQEGPGLRGGSYEQYF
d_call: .; j_call: TRBJ1-1; clone_size: .; v_call: TRBV21-1; cdr3_nt: TGTGCCAGCAGCGGCAGGGGGCAGGTCACTGAAGCTTTCTTT; cdr3_aa: CASSGRGQVTEAFF
d_call: .; j_call: TRBJ2-1; clone_size: .; v_call: TRBV7-2; cdr3_nt: TGTGCCAGCAGCTCCGTGACTAGACTTCTCTACAATGAGCAGTTCTTC; cdr3_aa: CASSSVTRLLYNEQFF
d_call: .; j_call: TRBJ1-5; clone_size: .; v_call: TRBV4-1; cdr3_nt: TGCGCCAGCAGCCAAGGGGGCTTACAGGTTCAGCCCCAGCATTTT; cdr3_aa: CASSQGGLQVQPQHF
d_call: .; j_call: TRBJ2-7; clone_size: .; v_call: TRBV5-1; cdr3_nt: TGCGCCAGCAGCCAACCAAATGAGTACGAGCAGTACTTC; cdr3_aa: CASSQPNEYEQYF
d_call: .; j_call: TRBJ1-1; clone_size: .; v_call: TRBV9; cdr3_nt: TGTGCCAGCAGCGTAGGGGAGGGCCCTCCTCTGGACACTGAAGCTTTCTTT; cdr3_aa: CASSVGEGPPLDTEAFF
d_call: TRBD1; j_call: TRBJ2-7; clone_size: .; v_call: TRBV11-2; cdr3_nt: TGTGCCAGCAGCTTAGAAGACAGGCTCAGGGGGGAGCAGTACTTC; cdr3_aa: CASSLEDRLRGEQYF
d_call: .; j_call: TRBJ2-1; clone_size: .; v_call: TRBV5-4; cdr3_nt: TGTGCCAGCAGCTTGGACCTAGCGCGCTACAATGAGCAGTTCTTC; cdr3_aa: CASSLDLARYNEQFF
d_call: .; j_call: TRBJ2-2; clone_size: .; v_call: TRBV5-4; cdr3_nt: TGTGCCAGCAGCTTGGTCGGGGGAGGCCTCGGCACCGGGGAGCTGTTTTTT; cdr3_aa: CASSLVGGGLGTGELFF
d_call: .; j_call: TRBJ2-1; clone_size: .; v_call: TRBV20-1; cdr3_nt: TGCAGTGCTAGTCTCCGGGAGAGTGACGATGAGCAGTTCTTC; cdr3_aa: CSASLRESDDEQFF
d_call: TRBD2; j_call: TRBJ2-1; clone_size: .; v_call: TRBV10-3; cdr3_nt: TGTGCCATCAGTAACACCCCCCCACAGGGGACTAGCGGCAATGAGCAGTTCTTC; cdr3_aa: CAISNTPPQGTSGNEQFF
d_call: .; j_call: TRBJ2-7; clone_size: .; v_call: TRBV7-9; cdr3_nt: TGTGCCAGCGAAGGGGGCTCCTACGAGCAGTACTTC; cdr3_aa: CASEGGSYEQYF
d_call: .; j_call: TRBJ2-7; clone_size: .; v_call: TRBV5-1; cdr3_nt: TGCGCCAGCAGCTCCTACCGGGACATCTCCTACGAGCAGTACTTC; cdr3_aa: CASSSYRDISYEQYF
d_call: .; j_call: TRBJ2-5; clone_size: .; v_call: TRBV9; cdr3_nt: TGTGCCAGCAGCACCCTCTCGGGAGCCGGGGAGACCCAGTACTTC; cdr3_aa: CASSTLSGAGETQYF